This T cell receptor beta chain was documented in a study of blood T cell repertoires in COVID-19. Here immunoSEQ multiplex PCR was the method, and the copy in TCRdb shows in-frame clones only, minus some. The profile covers more than 300,000 clones, with roughly 91% appearing a single time and roughly 10% taken by the ten largest. Participant ages covered roughly 18 to 89 years across 24 US areas. Recovered status applied to Cohort 3 donors who had two consecutive negative PCRs. It also applied to those with clearance or with symptom resolution. The CDR3 runs 12 residues. Trimming shortened V by 7 bases and J by 9 bases, and 12 bases separated the two germline ends. In germline, CDR1 is LNHDA, CDR2 SQIVND (reference sequence).

The sample taken for sequencing was PBMCs or T cells enriched from blood (not recorded which). This receptor was taken from a woman aged 30 to 39 who had recovered from COVID-19. The chain is built from TRBV19 and TRBJ1-4, with D possibly being TRBD1 (5 bases). CDR3 bases: TGTGCCAGTACCCACGGGGGGAAAAAACTGTTTTTT. It codes for CASTHGGKKLFF.